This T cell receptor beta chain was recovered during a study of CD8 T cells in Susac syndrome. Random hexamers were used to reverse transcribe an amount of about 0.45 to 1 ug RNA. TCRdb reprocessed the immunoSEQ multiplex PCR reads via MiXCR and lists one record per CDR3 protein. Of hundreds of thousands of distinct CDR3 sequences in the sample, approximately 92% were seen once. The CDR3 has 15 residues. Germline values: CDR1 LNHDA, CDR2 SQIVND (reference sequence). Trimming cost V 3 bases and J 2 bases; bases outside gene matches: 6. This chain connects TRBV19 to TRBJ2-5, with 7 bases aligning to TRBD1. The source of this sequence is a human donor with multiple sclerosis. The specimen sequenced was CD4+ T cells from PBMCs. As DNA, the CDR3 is TGTGCCAGTAGTATCGGGGCAGGGGGACAAGAGACCCAGTACTTC. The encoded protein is CASSIGAGGQETQYF. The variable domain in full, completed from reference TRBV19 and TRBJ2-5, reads DGGITQSPKYLFRKEGQNVTLSCEQNLNHDAMYWYRQDPGQGLRLIYYSQIVNDFQKGDIAEGYSVSREKKESFPLTVTSAQKNPTAFYLCASSIGAGGQETQYFGPGTRLLVL.